The 27 T cell receptor beta chains presented below share a single source sample, sequenced in a study of cytomegalovirus exposure and HLA in healthy donors. PCR involved 60 Vbeta and 13 Jbeta primers. The repertoire was sequenced with immunoSEQ multiplex PCR; TCRdb's copy has only in-frame clones and lacks some. The sample contains about 140,000 clones, approximately 78% of which appear only once. What was sequenced was PBMCs. The receptors were gathered from a man between 18 and 35 years old in good health and CMV-seropositive.

This clone was seen a handful of times. This chain joins TRBV6-5 and TRBJ2-5, with a possible D match to TRBD2 (5 bases). CDR1 and CDR2 from the germline V gene are MNHEY and SVGAGI. V was trimmed by 5 bases and J by 5 bases, leaving 12 bases between them. The CDR3 covers 13 residues. CDR3 sequence: CASSHGVHETQYF. CDR3 nucleotide sequence: TGTGCCAGCAGTCACGGGGTTCACGAGACCCAGTACTTC.

This clone has only a few counts. The V and J genes are TRBV6-5 and TRBJ2-3, with unresolved D. Germline-derived CDR1 and CDR2 are MNHEY and SVGAGI. The CDR3 totals 12 residues. V was clipped by 4 bases and J by 6 bases, with 8 bases between them. The CDR3 here is CASSLAGDTQYF. The CDR3 DNA reads TGTGCCAGCAGTTTAGCTGGTGATACGCAGTATTTT.

The gene calls are TRBV7-9 and TRBJ2-1; no reliable D call. V lost 5 bases and J 3 bases, leaving 20 bases between the germline ends. CDR3 length: 17 residues. Per the germline V gene, CDR1 is SEHNR and CDR2 is FQNEAQ (reference sequence). CDR3 DNA: TGTGCCAGCAGCCGAGACGCCTATCTGGCGGTCTACAATGAGCAGTTCTTC. Its translation: CASSRDAYLAVYNEQFF. The full variable domain, rest sourced from reference TRBV7-9 and TRBJ2-1, is DTGVSQNPRHKITKRGQNVTFRCDPISEHNRLYWYRQTLGQGPEFLTYFQNEAQLEKSRLLSDRFSAERPKGSFSTLEIQRTEQGDSAMYLCASSRDAYLAVYNEQFFGPGTRLTVL.

This clone appeared once. The chain has TRBV28 and TRBJ2-3; 16 positions agree with TRBD2. Germline loops: CDR1 MDHEN, CDR2 SYDVKM. With 5 bases clipped from V and 0 bases from J, the junction kept 17 bases outside the gene matches. This CDR3 is built from 22 residues. Here the CDR3 reads CASSPGTERGLAGGISTDTQYF. DNA for the CDR3: TGTGCCAGCAGTCCGGGGACAGAAAGGGGACTAGCGGGGGGGATCAGCACAGATACGCAGTATTTT.

The rearrangement uses TRBV4-2 and TRBJ2-1; TRBD1 might be the D (5 bases). The CDR3 runs to 15 residues. Germline lookup yields CDR1 LGHNA and CDR2 YNFKEQ. Trimming removed 0 bases from V and 7 bases from J, with 13 bases in between. In DNA form, the CDR3 reads TGTGCCAGCAGCCAAGATGTTTCAGGGCTAAATGAGCAGTTCTTC. Protein product: CASSQDVSGLNEQFF.

The chain recombines TRBV2 with TRBJ2-5, with a weak D call TRBD2 (5 bases). V gave up 0 bases and J gave up 5 bases, with 7 bases separating them. CDR1 is SNHLY and CDR2 is FYNNEI in the germline V gene. CDR3 length equals 13 residues. This CDR3 reads CASSEAPGETQYF. CDR3 bases: TGTGCCAGCAGTGAAGCCCCGGGGGAGACCCAGTACTTC.

The rearrangement uses TRBV7-9 and TRBJ2-7, with a possible D match to TRBD1 (6 bases). This CDR3 contains 12 residues. The ends were cut back, 1 base at V and 10 bases at J, with 11 bases in the middle. Germline V gives CDR1 SEHNR, CDR2 FQNEAQ (reference sequence). The CDR3 here is CASSLERDTQYF. CDR3 nucleotide sequence: TGTGCCAGCAGCTTAGAGAGGGACACCCAGTACTTC. The entire variable domain, with the rest obtained from reference TRBV7-9 and TRBJ2-7, is as follows: DTGVSQNPRHKITKRGQNVTFRCDPISEHNRLYWYRQTLGQGPEFLTYFQNEAQLEKSRLLSDRFSAERPKGSFSTLEIQRTEQGDSAMYLCASSLERDTQYFGPGTRLTVT.

The rearrangement joins TRBV7-2 to TRBJ1-2; D gene unclear. CDR3 length: 16 residues. V lost 6 bases to trimming and J lost 4 bases, with 21 bases between them. Per the germline V gene, CDR1 is SGHTA and CDR2 is FQGNSA. Here the CDR3 DNA reads TGTGCCAGCAGGCCCGGCGGCAGTGCCTCCCCCTATGGCTACACCTTC. It specifies CASRPGGSASPYGYTF. The entire variable domain, with the rest obtained from reference TRBV7-2 and TRBJ1-2, is as follows: GAGVSQSPSNKVTEKGKDVELRCDPISGHTALYWYRQSLGQGLEFLIYFQGNSAPDKSGLPSDRFSAERTGGSVSTLTIQRTQQEDSAVYLCASRPGGSASPYGYTFGSGTRLTVV.

CDR3 protein: CASSFAGTREGYTF. CDR3 coding DNA: TGTGCCAGCAGTTTCGCCGGGACTAGAGAGGGCTACACCTTC. The chain couples TRBV27 to TRBJ1-2; TRBD1 is a possible D gene (5 bases). Trimming shortened V by 3 bases and J by 8 bases, and 16 bases separated the two germline ends. The germline V gene encodes CDR1 MNHEY and CDR2 SMNVEV (reference sequence). The CDR3 covers 14 residues.

DNA of the CDR3: TGTGCCAGCACGCCCCGGGACAGACCCTACAATGAGCAGTTCTTC. Its protein is CASTPRDRPYNEQFF. This rearrangement joins TRBV13 to TRBJ2-1; 7 bases map to TRBD1. In germline, CDR1 is PRHDT, CDR2 FYEKMQ (reference sequence). There are 15 residues in the CDR3. V was clipped by 7 bases and J by 2 bases; unmatched bases: 8. Filled out from reference TRBV13 and TRBJ2-1, the complete variable domain reads AAGVIQSPRHLIKEKRETATLKCYPIPRHDTVYWYQQGPGQDPQFLISFYEKMQSDKGSIPDRFSAQQFSDYHSELNMSSLELGDSALYFCASTPRDRPYNEQFFGPGTRLTVL.

This clone was recorded only once. The J gene is TRBJ1-3, the V gene TRBV28; D is ambiguous. Germline CDR1 reads MDHEN; CDR2 reads SYDVKM. The V end lost 6 bases, the J end lost 2 bases, and 11 bases lay between the germline ends. The CDR3 has 14 residues. The CDR3 spells CASRHWQAGNTIYF. The CDR3, as DNA: TGTGCCAGCAGGCACTGGCAGGCTGGAAACACCATATATTTT.

This chain joins TRBV6-6 and TRBJ1-1; D gene ambiguous. V lost 4 bases and J 5 bases, leaving 20 bases between the germline ends. CDR1 is MNHNY and CDR2 is SVGAGI in the germline V gene (reference sequence). The CDR3 sequence is 16 residues long. CDR3 sequence reads: CASSLPPRAGVTEAFF. The CDR3 bases are TGTGCCAGCAGTTTACCCCCACGAGCCGGGGTTACTGAAGCTTTCTTT.

This clone was seen only once. The chain joins TRBV5-1 to TRBJ2-7; D gene ambiguous. Germline lookup yields CDR1 SGHRS and CDR2 YFSETQ. V was pared by 3 bases and J by 6 bases, with 10 bases between. The CDR3 sequence is 12 residues long. The DNA of the CDR3 is TGCGCCAGCAGCTCCTCCTATGGCGAGCAGTACTTC. Translation: CASSSSYGEQYF.

This rearrangement joins TRBV11-3 to TRBJ1-1, with 10 bases matching TRBD1. The CDR3 is made up of 14 amino acids. CDR1 is SGHNT, CDR2 YENEEA, per germline. V shed 3 bases and J 3 bases; nucleotides not matched to a gene: 1. The CDR3 nucleotides are TGTGCCAGCAGCTTCGGACAGGGGGACACTGAAGCTTTCTTT. This translates into CASSFGQGDTEAFF.

The chain joins TRBV7-8 to TRBJ1-2, with 8 nucleotides matching TRBD1. The CDR3 is 15 amino acids. Germline CDR1 and CDR2: SGHVS and FQNEAQ. V dropped 5 bases and J dropped 8; count of bases not matched to a gene: 13. CDR3 DNA: TGTGCCAGCAGCATCACTCACCAGACAGGGGTCGGCTACACCTTC. Protein product: CASSITHQTGVGYTF. Based on the CDR3 plus reference TRBV7-8 and TRBJ1-2, the full variable domain is GAGVSQSPRYKVAKRGQDVALRCDPISGHVSLFWYQQALGQGPEFLTYFQNEAQLDKSGLPSDRFFAERPEGSVSTLKIQRTQQEDSAVYLCASSITHQTGVGYTFGSGTRLTVV.

V is TRBV2 and J is TRBJ1-6; the match to TRBD1 covers 9 bases. There are 16 residues in the CDR3. Germline V gene lookup returns CDR1 SNHLY and CDR2 FYNNEI. V shed 7 bases and J 7 bases; nucleotides not matched to a gene: 11. The CDR3 loop reads CASKSGQGMYNSPLHF. The CDR3 DNA reads TGTGCCAGCAAAAGTGGACAGGGGATGTACAATTCACCCCTCCACTTT.

The chain carries TRBV9 and TRBJ2-6; D call uncertain. This CDR3 comprises 14 residues. Trimming took 6 bases from V and 2 from J, leaving 9 bases between them. Germline V gene data show CDR1 as SGDLS and CDR2 as YYNGEE. CDR3 DNA: TGTGCCAGCACTCGTGAGGCTGGGGCCAACGTCCTGACTTTC. Encoded protein: CASTREAGANVLTF.

The chain links TRBV29-1 to TRBJ1-2; D gene ambiguous. From germline, CDR1 is SQVTM and CDR2 ANQGSEA. Trimming took off 3 bases at V and 14 bases at J, with 16 bases between the two ends. The CDR3 loop spans 11 amino acids. In DNA, the CDR3 is TGCAGCGTTGATTTAGGGAAGGGAGAAACCTTC. Its translation is CSVDLGKGETF. Combining the CDR3 with reference TRBV29-1 and TRBJ1-2 gives the whole variable domain SAVISQKPSRDICQRGTSLTIQCQVDSQVTMMFWYRQQPGQSLTLIATANQGSEATYESGFVIDKFPISRPNLTFSTLTVSNMSPEDSSIYLCSVDLGKGETFGSGTRLTVV.

The chain recombines TRBV7-9 with TRBJ2-5; D is possibly TRBD1 (6 bases). The J call is in doubt because the DNA end fits TRBJ2-7 better. CDR3 size: 13 residues. Germline CDR1 and CDR2: SEHNR and FQNEAQ (reference sequence). The CDR3 loop is CASSFGQTYEQYF. CDR3 bases: TGTGCCAGCAGCTTTGGACAGACTTACGAGCAGTACTTC.

The chain links TRBV11-2 to TRBJ1-6, with 10 bases matching TRBD1. This CDR3 has 15 amino acids. Germline lookup yields CDR1 SGHAT and CDR2 FQNNGV. V dropped 6 bases and J dropped 5; count of bases not matched to a gene: 4. In DNA form, the CDR3 reads TGTGCCAGCAGATACGGGACAGGGGATAATTCACCCCTCCACTTT. It yields the protein CASRYGTGDNSPLHF.

This chain connects TRBV4-1 to TRBJ2-3; D may be TRBD2 (6 bases). The V gene's germline CDR1 is MGHRA and CDR2 YSYEKL. V lost 1 base and J 0 bases, leaving 17 bases between the germline ends. CDR3 length: 18 residues. The CDR3 DNA reads as TGCGCCAGCAGCCAAGGTGGTCCGTCGGGGGTTAGCACAGATACGCAGTATTTT. It yields the protein CASSQGGPSGVSTDTQYF.

The chain employs TRBV4-1 and TRBJ2-7, with a possible D match to TRBD1 (5 bases). This CDR3 contains 13 residues. V lost 4 bases to trimming and J lost 6 bases, with 13 bases between them. Germline lookup yields CDR1 MGHRA and CDR2 YSYEKL. The CDR3 spells CASSPGQRPEQYF. The CDR3 DNA reads TGCGCCAGCAGCCCCGGACAACGGCCCGAGCAGTACTTC.

This chain uses TRBV29-1 with TRBJ2-7, with a weak D call TRBD2 (7 bases). The CDR3 contains 14 residues. The V end lost 6 bases, the J end lost 4 bases, and 19 bases lay between the germline ends. CDR1 and CDR2 from the germline V gene are SQVTM and ANQGSEA. CDR3 nucleotide sequence: TGCAGCGTCACCCCGGGGGGCGTCGGGTACGAGCAGTACTTC. Translated, it gives CSVTPGGVGYEQYF.

V gene TRBV30 combines with J gene TRBJ2-5; 9 positions agree with TRBD2. The CDR3 sequence is 15 residues long. V shed 4 bases and J 2 bases; nucleotides not matched to a gene: 8. Germline CDR1 and CDR2: GTSNPN and SVGIG (reference sequence). The CDR3 DNA is TGTGCCTGGACCCTGGGACTAGCAGCACAAGAGACCCAGTACTTC. Translation: CAWTLGLAAQETQYF.

The genes are TRBV6-1 and TRBJ1-4, with 8 bases aligning to TRBD1. The CDR3 has 15 residues. Trimming cost V 7 bases and J 0 bases; bases outside gene matches: 4. CDR1 is MNHNS, CDR2 SASEGT, per germline. The CDR3 here is CASTRGQATNEKLFF. CDR3 DNA sequence: TGTGCCAGCACCAGGGGGCAAGCAACTAATGAAAAACTGTTTTTT.

The V call is TRBV11-3, the J call TRBJ1-1, with TRBD1 matching 8 bases. The germline CDR1 and CDR2 sequences are SGHNT and YENEEA. This CDR3 spans 14 amino acids. V lost 3 bases to trimming and J lost 6 bases; unmatched junction nucleotides: 6. The CDR3 is CASSFSPGGPEAFF. The DNA for the CDR3 is TGTGCCAGCAGCTTTTCCCCAGGGGGCCCTGAAGCTTTCTTT.

V is TRBV12-5 and J is TRBJ2-1; maybe TRBD1 (6 bases). Trimming shortened V by 1 base and J by 1 base, and 14 bases separated the two germline ends. Germline CDR1 LGHNT, CDR2 FRNRAP. This CDR3 is built from 17 residues. CDR3 amino acids: CASGLDQGSQSYNEQFF. The CDR3 DNA sequence: TGTGCTAGTGGTTTGGACCAGGGGTCCCAATCCTACAATGAGCAGTTCTTC.